The TCR beta chain under discussion was sequenced for a study of T cells in localized non-small cell lung cancer. Comments on this clone: Its specificity is unknown.

Produced via immunoSEQ multiplex PCR; TCRdb's table is partial and in-frame only. The data show tens of thousands of clones, 70% to 80% seen once. There are 15 residues in the CDR3. Trimming removed 6 bases at V and 0 bases at J, with 13 bases between. Germline V gene data show CDR1 as LNHDA and CDR2 as SQIVND (reference sequence). Study outcomes and limitations: Because researchers sequenced only one region of the tumor, heterogeneity is still possible. It was uninvolved adjacent lung that showed the highest T cell clonality, exceeding tumor. Across samples, adjacent lung featured a median roughly 62 of the top 100 tumor clones.

Sequenced material: PBMCs, taken before any cancer treatment. The sequence was obtained from a woman between 40 and 69 years old with stage II squamous cell lung carcinoma. This sequence joins TRBV19 and TRBJ2-3; possible D gene TRBD1, 6 bases. CDR3 sequence (DNA): TGTGCCAGTAGAACGACAGGCCCCAGCACAGATACGCAGTATTTT. It yields the protein CASRTTGPSTDTQYF.